The rows below give T cell receptor beta chains drawn from one sample of a study of blood T cell repertoires in COVID-19. Data came from immunoSEQ multiplex PCR; TCRdb stores just in-frame clones and leaves some out. The table has 150,000 or so clones, about 80% seen once. The sample consisted of peripheral blood. These receptors were collected from a man in his sixties or seventies who had recovered from COVID-19. The CDR3 runs from the conserved cysteine through the conserved F or W. Fields, in order: J gene, D gene, V gene, clone size, CDR3 DNA, CDR3 protein. D genes are given only for firm matches. Not all rows give a size; the values are once, few, many and, for expanded clones, a class.

j_call: TRBJ2-7; d_call: TRBD2; v_call: TRBV7-9; clone_size: once; cdr3_nt: TGTGCCAGCAGCTTTAGCGGGAGCGTCCGGCTCGAGCAGTACTTC; cdr3_aa: CASSFSGSVRLEQYF
j_call: TRBJ1-5; d_call: TRBD1; v_call: TRBV10-3; clone_size: NA; cdr3_nt: TGTGCCATCAGTGAGACAGGGGCAGGTTTTGGCAATCAGCCCCAGCATTTT; cdr3_aa: CAISETGAGFGNQPQHF
j_call: TRBJ1-3; d_call: NA; v_call: TRBV7-2; clone_size: few; cdr3_nt: TGTGCCAGCAGCCCAGGGTTGGCAGGAAACACCATATATTTT; cdr3_aa: CASSPGLAGNTIYF
j_call: TRBJ2-1; d_call: NA; v_call: TRBV24-1; clone_size: NA; cdr3_nt: TGTGCCACCAGTGAACGTTTCGGGGGCAATGAGCAGTTCTTC; cdr3_aa: CATSERFGGNEQFF
j_call: TRBJ2-2; d_call: NA; v_call: TRBV29-1; clone_size: NA; cdr3_nt: TGCAGCGCCAGGAGGACGGTGGACACCGGGGAGCTGTTTTTT; cdr3_aa: CSARRTVDTGELFF
j_call: TRBJ2-1; d_call: NA; v_call: TRBV18; clone_size: NA; cdr3_nt: TGTGCCAGCTCACCAGGTCCGGGTTCATCCAATGAGCAGTTCTTC; cdr3_aa: CASSPGPGSSNEQFF
j_call: TRBJ1-1; d_call: NA; v_call: TRBV18; clone_size: NA; cdr3_nt: TGTGCCAGCTCACCAAATCTTTTCGGGGGGCCCATGAACACTGAAGCTTTCTTT; cdr3_aa: CASSPNLFGGPMNTEAFF
j_call: TRBJ2-7; d_call: NA; v_call: TRBV19; clone_size: NA; cdr3_nt: TGTGCCAGTAGTATAGATCAGGGGGGCACTTGGGAGCAGTACTTC; cdr3_aa: CASSIDQGGTWEQYF
j_call: TRBJ2-1; d_call: TRBD1; v_call: TRBV5-4; clone_size: NA; cdr3_nt: TGTGCCAGCAGCCCCGGAGGGTTCAGGGGGCAACATGAGCAGTTCTTC; cdr3_aa: CASSPGGFRGQHEQFF
j_call: TRBJ1-4; d_call: NA; v_call: TRBV3-1/TRBV3-2; clone_size: NA; cdr3_nt: TGTGCCAGCAGCCATGGTTGGGCAGCAACTAATGAAAAACTGTTTTTT; cdr3_aa: CASSHGWAATNEKLFF
j_call: TRBJ1-1; d_call: NA; v_call: TRBV7-2; clone_size: NA; cdr3_nt: TGTGCCAGCAGCTTAGCACCAGGGAATCCGAACACTGAAGCTTTCTTT; cdr3_aa: CASSLAPGNPNTEAFF
j_call: TRBJ1-5; d_call: TRBD1; v_call: TRBV9; clone_size: NA; cdr3_nt: TGTGCCAGCAGTCCTACAGGGGGCGACCAGCCCCAGCATTTT; cdr3_aa: CASSPTGGDQPQHF
j_call: TRBJ2-5; d_call: TRBD2; v_call: TRBV4-2; clone_size: NA; cdr3_nt: TGTGCCAGCAGCCAAGATCAGGAGGCGGGAGGGACCCAGTACTTC; cdr3_aa: CASSQDQEAGGTQYF
j_call: TRBJ1-2; d_call: TRBD1; v_call: TRBV15; clone_size: once; cdr3_nt: TGTGCCACCAGCAGAGATGCGGGACAGGGAACCTATGGCTACACCTTC; cdr3_aa: CATSRDAGQGTYGYTF
j_call: TRBJ2-2; d_call: TRBD1; v_call: TRBV3-1/TRBV3-2; clone_size: few; cdr3_nt: TGTGCCAGCAGCCAATTACCGGGACAGGGGTTAGCCGGGGAGCTGTTTTTT; cdr3_aa: CASSQLPGQGLAGELFF
j_call: TRBJ2-7; d_call: NA; v_call: TRBV12-3/TRBV12-4; clone_size: NA; cdr3_nt: TGTGCCAGCAGTCCTAACTCCTCAGGCGAGCAGTACTTC; cdr3_aa: CASSPNSSGEQYF
j_call: TRBJ2-7; d_call: NA; v_call: TRBV18; clone_size: NA; cdr3_nt: TGTGCCAGCTCACCACCCGGACTATTCTACGAGCAGTACTTC; cdr3_aa: CASSPPGLFYEQYF
j_call: TRBJ1-5; d_call: NA; v_call: TRBV12-3/TRBV12-4; clone_size: NA; cdr3_nt: TGTGCCAGCAGTCCCCTCTTCAATCAGCCCCAGCATTTT; cdr3_aa: CASSPLFNQPQHF
j_call: TRBJ2-3; d_call: TRBD2; v_call: TRBV6-1; clone_size: NA; cdr3_nt: TGTGCCAGCAGTGAAATAACTAGCGGGAGTTATACGCAGTATTTT; cdr3_aa: CASSEITSGSYTQYF
j_call: TRBJ1-2; d_call: NA; v_call: TRBV2; clone_size: NA; cdr3_nt: TGTGCCAGCAGCCGCGACAGCGGGGATGGCTACACCTTC; cdr3_aa: CASSRDSGDGYTF
j_call: TRBJ1-4; d_call: TRBD1; v_call: TRBV7-6; clone_size: NA; cdr3_nt: TGTGCCAGCAGCGCAGGGACAGGACCTAATGAAAAACTGTTTTTT; cdr3_aa: CASSAGTGPNEKLFF
j_call: TRBJ1-6; d_call: NA; v_call: TRBV27; clone_size: NA; cdr3_nt: TGTGCCAGCAGTTTGGGAGGAAGAAATTCACCCCTCCACTTT; cdr3_aa: CASSLGGRNSPLHF
j_call: TRBJ2-1; d_call: TRBD2; v_call: TRBV2; clone_size: NA; cdr3_nt: TGTGCCAGCAGTTCTCCTAGCGGGCTGAACAATGAGCAGTTCTTC; cdr3_aa: CASSSPSGLNNEQFF
j_call: TRBJ2-3; d_call: TRBD1; v_call: TRBV5-1; clone_size: NA; cdr3_nt: TGCGCCAGCAGCTTGGTAACGTACATACCGGGACAGACCACAGATACGCAGTATTTT; cdr3_aa: CASSLVTYIPGQTTDTQYF
j_call: TRBJ1-5; d_call: TRBD1; v_call: TRBV28; clone_size: NA; cdr3_nt: TGTGCCAGCAGTCTGGGGACAGGTTATAGCAATCAGCCCCAGCATTTT; cdr3_aa: CASSLGTGYSNQPQHF
j_call: TRBJ2-1; d_call: TRBD2; v_call: TRBV20-1; clone_size: NA; cdr3_nt: TGCAGTGCTATTGATGGCGGGAGCCGGATTATCTCCTACAATGAGCAGTTCTTC; cdr3_aa: CSAIDGGSRIISYNEQFF
j_call: TRBJ1-1; d_call: NA; v_call: TRBV6-5; clone_size: NA; cdr3_nt: TGTGCCAGCAGTTCGTCGACAGGTGCGTACACTGAAGCTTTCTTT; cdr3_aa: CASSSSTGAYTEAFF
j_call: TRBJ2-7; d_call: TRBD1; v_call: TRBV7-9; clone_size: NA; cdr3_nt: TGTGCCAGCAGCGCACAGGGACAGCACTACGAGCAGTACTTC; cdr3_aa: CASSAQGQHYEQYF
j_call: TRBJ2-5; d_call: NA; v_call: TRBV7-8; clone_size: many; cdr3_nt: TGTGCCAGCAGCTTAGAGGGCGGGCAAGAGACCCAGTACTTC; cdr3_aa: CASSLEGGQETQYF
j_call: TRBJ1-1; d_call: NA; v_call: TRBV5-1; clone_size: NA; cdr3_nt: TGCGCCAGCAGCTTGGTTCCAGGCTCGGACACTGAAGCTTTCTTT; cdr3_aa: CASSLVPGSDTEAFF
j_call: TRBJ2-7; d_call: TRBD1; v_call: TRBV5-8; clone_size: NA; cdr3_nt: TGTGCCAGCAACAGGGGACCCTCCTACGAGCAGTACTTC; cdr3_aa: CASNRGPSYEQYF
j_call: TRBJ2-5; d_call: NA; v_call: TRBV2; clone_size: NA; cdr3_nt: TGTGCCAGCAGTACGGGAGTTGGAGTCGGGACCCAGTACTTC; cdr3_aa: CASSTGVGVGTQYF
j_call: TRBJ2-2; d_call: NA; v_call: TRBV18; clone_size: NA; cdr3_nt: TGTGCCAGCTCACCACAGGAGCCGGCGAACACCGGGGAGCTGTTTTTT; cdr3_aa: CASSPQEPANTGELFF
j_call: TRBJ2-2; d_call: TRBD2; v_call: TRBV2; clone_size: few; cdr3_nt: TGTGCCAGCAAGGAATCGGCCCAGCGGGAAACCGGGGAGCTGTTTTTT; cdr3_aa: CASKESAQRETGELFF
j_call: TRBJ2-1; d_call: NA; v_call: TRBV28; clone_size: NA; cdr3_nt: TGTGCCAGCAGTTTAGGAGGCAGCCAGGTCAATGAGCAGTTCTTC; cdr3_aa: CASSLGGSQVNEQFF
j_call: TRBJ2-7; d_call: NA; v_call: TRBV10-1; clone_size: NA; cdr3_nt: TGCGCCAGCAGTGGTGACAGGACGGGCGAGCAGTACTTC; cdr3_aa: CASSGDRTGEQYF
j_call: TRBJ2-1; d_call: NA; v_call: TRBV27; clone_size: NA; cdr3_nt: TGTGCCAGCAGTTCATCCTTGAGCGTGTACAATGAGCAGTTCTTC; cdr3_aa: CASSSSLSVYNEQFF
j_call: TRBJ2-7; d_call: TRBD2; v_call: TRBV7-2; clone_size: NA; cdr3_nt: TGTGCCAGCAGCCCTCGACTAGCGGGAGGGTGGTACGAGCAGTACTTC; cdr3_aa: CASSPRLAGGWYEQYF
j_call: TRBJ2-7; d_call: NA; v_call: TRBV5-5; clone_size: NA; cdr3_nt: TGTGCCAGCAGCTTGGTATTGGCCCCATGGGAGCAGTACTTC; cdr3_aa: CASSLVLAPWEQYF
j_call: TRBJ1-2; d_call: TRBD1; v_call: TRBV4-3; clone_size: NA; cdr3_nt: TGCGCCAGCAGCCAAGGTCTGGACAGGGCCCCCTATGGCTACACCTTC; cdr3_aa: CASSQGLDRAPYGYTF
j_call: TRBJ2-1; d_call: TRBD2; v_call: TRBV7-2; clone_size: NA; cdr3_nt: TGTGCCAGCAGCTTAGCGCCGGGGGAGGGGTACAATGAGCAGTTCTTC; cdr3_aa: CASSLAPGEGYNEQFF
j_call: TRBJ2-2; d_call: TRBD1; v_call: TRBV12-5; clone_size: NA; cdr3_nt: TGTGCTAGTGGTTTGGGGACAGGGTATCCCGGGGAGCTGTTTTTT; cdr3_aa: CASGLGTGYPGELFF
j_call: TRBJ2-7; d_call: TRBD1; v_call: TRBV6-5; clone_size: NA; cdr3_nt: TGTGCCAGCAGTTACTCCGGGACAGTCCCCTACGAGCAGTACTTC; cdr3_aa: CASSYSGTVPYEQYF
j_call: TRBJ2-7; d_call: NA; v_call: TRBV28; clone_size: NA; cdr3_nt: TGTGCCAGCAGTTTATCAGGGGCCCCCTACGAGCAGTACTTC; cdr3_aa: CASSLSGAPYEQYF
j_call: TRBJ2-2; d_call: NA; v_call: TRBV6-2/TRBV6-3; clone_size: NA; cdr3_nt: TGTGCCAGCAGTTACTACAGGGTATTTGGGGAGCTGTTTTTT; cdr3_aa: CASSYYRVFGELFF
j_call: TRBJ2-7; d_call: TRBD2; v_call: TRBV6-2/TRBV6-3; clone_size: NA; cdr3_nt: TGTGCCAGCAGTTTCCCATCATACGGGACTACGTACTACGAGCAGTACTTC; cdr3_aa: CASSFPSYGTTYYEQYF
j_call: TRBJ2-1; d_call: TRBD2; v_call: TRBV6-5; clone_size: NA; cdr3_nt: TGTGCCAGCAGTCCCGGGACTAGCTGGGATGAGCAGTTCTTC; cdr3_aa: CASSPGTSWDEQFF
j_call: TRBJ1-2; d_call: TRBD1; v_call: TRBV18; clone_size: once; cdr3_nt: TGTGCCAGCTCAAGTCGGGACAGCCCACAACGCTACACCTTC; cdr3_aa: CASSSRDSPQRYTF
j_call: TRBJ1-4; d_call: TRBD1; v_call: TRBV19; clone_size: NA; cdr3_nt: TGTGCCAGTAGTAGCAGACAGGGGAACGCTAATGAAAAACTGTTTTTT; cdr3_aa: CASSSRQGNANEKLFF
j_call: TRBJ2-1; d_call: NA; v_call: TRBV6-6; clone_size: NA; cdr3_nt: TGTGCCAGCAGTTACCTGAGAGGTAATGAGCAGTTCTTC; cdr3_aa: CASSYLRGNEQFF
j_call: TRBJ2-3; d_call: TRBD2; v_call: TRBV9; clone_size: NA; cdr3_nt: TGTGCCAGCAGCTCATTAGGGGGGACTAGCGGGAGTCGCACAGATACGCAGTATTTT; cdr3_aa: CASSSLGGTSGSRTDTQYF
j_call: TRBJ1-3; d_call: NA; v_call: TRBV10-3; clone_size: NA; cdr3_nt: TGTGCCATCAGTGAGTCTTTCGGACAGCTCGCTGGAAACACCATATATTTT; cdr3_aa: CAISESFGQLAGNTIYF
j_call: TRBJ2-3; d_call: NA; v_call: TRBV23-1; clone_size: NA; cdr3_nt: TGCGCCAGCACTAAACCTGGACAGCCAAAGAGCACAGATACGCAGTATTTT; cdr3_aa: CASTKPGQPKSTDTQYF
j_call: TRBJ1-5; d_call: NA; v_call: TRBV15; clone_size: NA; cdr3_nt: TGTGCCACCAGCAGAGGTCCTTATAGCAATCAGCCCCAGCATTTT; cdr3_aa: CATSRGPYSNQPQHF
j_call: TRBJ2-7; d_call: TRBD1; v_call: TRBV4-1; clone_size: NA; cdr3_nt: TGCGCCAGCAGCCAAGCGCCACCGGGACAGGTTTTCTACGAGCAGTACTTC; cdr3_aa: CASSQAPPGQVFYEQYF
j_call: TRBJ2-1; d_call: NA; v_call: TRBV3-1/TRBV3-2; clone_size: many; cdr3_nt: TGTGCCAGCAGCCAAGACCCTTCACAGGTGAGCTCCTACAATGAGCAGTTCTTC; cdr3_aa: CASSQDPSQVSSYNEQFF
j_call: TRBJ1-1; d_call: NA; v_call: TRBV30; clone_size: NA; cdr3_nt: TGTGCCTGGAGGGCCCCCGGGGCTGAAGCTTTCTTT; cdr3_aa: CAWRAPGAEAFF
j_call: TRBJ1-2; d_call: TRBD1; v_call: TRBV14; clone_size: NA; cdr3_nt: TGTGCCAGCAGCCCGGGACAGCACTATGGCTACACCTTC; cdr3_aa: CASSPGQHYGYTF
j_call: TRBJ1-1; d_call: NA; v_call: TRBV28; clone_size: NA; cdr3_nt: TGTGCCAGCGTTGTTCGAACGGGGGGGGCTGAAGCTTTCTTT; cdr3_aa: CASVVRTGGAEAFF